This T cell receptor beta chain stems from a study of blood T cell repertoires in COVID-19 (dated by TCRdb to 2018 to 2020). Study-wide context: Collaborator samples came from the United States, Italy and Spain and covered acute and convalescent phases of COVID-19. The prospective study material was composed of cDNA or gDNA derived from T cells, B-cell-depleted T cells, or PBMCs. The repertoires were released in a freely available public database intended as a resource for research on the immune response to SARS-CoV-2. The samples were drawn from two sources: the first 160 participants of the ongoing ImmuneRACE study, and 1,000 to 1,500 subjects contributed by 6 global collaborators. Where available, HLA class I and class II types were taken from metadata supplied by the sample provider and were not determined by assay-based typing. Subjects who had been exposed to COVID-19, were actively infected with it, or had recovered from it provided the deeply sampled blood TCRbeta repertoires that made up the dataset. Sample metadata almost always included a de-identified subject ID, COVID-19 status, age in years and sex.

The immunoSEQ Assay, a bias-controlled multiplex PCR, was used to amplify TCRbeta CDR3 regions from genomic DNA. The original pipeline was this. Nucleated cell counts per sample were estimated from amplification of reference gene primers within the assay. To quantify the absolute abundance of each unique TCRbeta CDR3 rearrangement, sequence reads were collapsed and filtered. Productive Simpson clonality was computed per sample as the square root of Simpson's diversity index over productive rearrangements. TCRdb took over this immuneACCESS table, retaining in-frame rearrangements with V and J assigned. Such tables are incomplete; in checked studies, under half of the missing clones stem from an unresolved V gene, and the remainder is unexplained. Clone size and the V and J calls come from that table; the DNA yielded D and trimming. Counted in this sample were over 130,000 clones; 80% to 85% of them appeared once. The top ten clones comprise more than 7% of the sample.

About this clone itself: The clone's antigen remains unknown. No clone much larger than this one lies a single base away; base qualities are absent.

The CDR1 and CDR2 encoded by the germline V gene are SGHRS and YFSETQ. Trimming removed 1 base from V and 0 bases from J, leaving 12 bases between the germline ends. The CDR3 sequence holds 16 residues, the cysteine and phenylalanine included. Only the CDR3 region is kept as DNA, spanning 48 bases read in frame from base 1. Study-level results and caveats: The quantity of clinical and demographic metadata differed by source and by participant and was supplied without curation.

Collaborating institutions collected whole blood in K2EDTA tubes following their own protocols. For TCRbeta analysis, collaborator samples were shipped as frozen whole blood, as isolated PBMCs, or as DNA extracted from either sample type. The rearranged segments are TRBV5-1 and TRBJ2-3; 5 matching bases give a weak D call of TRBD2. This receptor was obtained from a human donor in a cohort sampled during active COVID-19. Material for sequencing was peripheral blood. This receptor carries the CDR3 CASSLNPGVSTDTQYF. Read as DNA, the sequence is TGCGCCAGCAGCTTGAATCCCGGGGTTAGCACAGATACGCAGTATTTT.